These 26 T cell receptor beta chains were sequenced from one sample in a study of cytomegalovirus exposure and HLA in healthy donors. PCR employed 60 Vbeta and 13 Jbeta primers. The data were produced by immunoSEQ multiplex PCR, yet TCRdb's version contains in-frame clones alone and is incomplete. The sample shows roughly 84,000 clones, around 68% of them seen only once. Sequencing was performed on PBMCs. The receptor set was obtained from a woman aged 40 to 50 in good health and CMV-seropositive.

This sequence joins TRBV19 and TRBJ1-1; weak D call: TRBD1 (5 bases). The CDR3 totals 13 residues. CDR1 and CDR2 from the germline V gene are LNHDA and SQIVND (reference sequence). The V end lost 4 bases, the J end lost 1 base, and 7 bases lay between the germline ends. The CDR3 region has the DNA TGTGCCAGTAGTACCACAGGGAACACTGAAGCTTTCTTT. Its translation: CASSTTGNTEAFF.

Only a few counts were recorded for this clone. The CDR3 nucleotides are TGTGCCAGCAGCCCCCCCGGGGGGATTGATGGCTACACCTTC. It is translated as CASSPPGGIDGYTF. J is TRBJ1-2 and V is TRBV9, with D possibly TRBD1 on 5 matching bases. This CDR3 spans 14 amino acids. Trimming pared 4 bases from V and 6 bases from J, leaving 16 bases between. CDR1 and CDR2 from the germline V gene are SGDLS and YYNGEE.

This clone was observed a handful of times. This sequence joins TRBV18 and TRBJ1-1, with D possibly TRBD1 on 5 matching bases. With 1 base removed from V and 4 bases from J, the gap between germline ends came to 10 bases. The CDR3 sequence is 14 residues long. Germline V gene lookup returns CDR1 KGHSH and CDR2 LQKENI. The CDR3 DNA reads TGTGCCAGCTCACCACAGGGGTTCGGCACTGAAGCTTTCTTT. It yields the protein CASSPQGFGTEAFF.

In this sample, this clone turned up a few times. The chain couples TRBV11-2 to TRBJ1-1; D might be TRBD1 (5 bases). From germline, CDR1 is SGHAT and CDR2 FQNNGV. The V end was cut by 1 base, the J end by 3 bases, with 9 bases between. This CDR3 region has 14 residues. The CDR3 DNA reads TGTGCCAGCAGCTTAGTTGTCAGGGACACTGAAGCTTTCTTT. As protein: CASSLVVRDTEAFF. Filled out from reference TRBV11-2 and TRBJ1-1, the complete variable domain reads EAGVAQSPRYKIIEKRQSVAFWCNPISGHATLYWYQQILGQGPKLLIQFQNNGVVDDSQLPKDRFSAERLKGVDSTLKIQPAKLEDSAVYLCASSLVVRDTEAFFGQGTRLTVV.

The J gene is TRBJ2-1, the V gene TRBV27; 7 nucleotides match TRBD2. Trimming at V came to 8 bases and at J to 4 bases, leaving 11 bases not matched to a gene. The CDR3 has 15 residues. Germline lookup yields CDR1 MNHEY and CDR2 SMNVEV (reference sequence). The CDR3 nucleotides read TGTGCCAGCCTCCCTGGCGGGAGTAGGTACAATGAGCAGTTCTTC. Its protein is CASLPGGSRYNEQFF.

The chain combines TRBV28 with TRBJ2-7; TRBD1 aligns across 10 bases. The CDR3 loop spans 16 amino acids. Looked up from germline, CDR1 is MDHEN and CDR2 is SYDVKM. The trim removed 5 bases at V and 5 bases at J, leaving 12 bases unmatched. The CDR3 reads CASSSFRDRGGDEQYF. The CDR3 DNA sequence: TGTGCCAGCAGTAGTTTCCGGGACAGGGGCGGTGACGAGCAGTACTTC.

The V call is TRBV5-8, the J call TRBJ2-1, with D possibly being TRBD1 (5 bases). From germline, CDR1 is SGHTS and CDR2 YDEGEE. CDR3 length: 14 residues. V was pared by 0 bases and J by 3 bases, with 7 bases between. DNA of the CDR3: TGTGCCAGCAGCTTGGGACAGAGCTACAATGAGCAGTTCTTC. Its protein is CASSLGQSYNEQFF. Together with reference TRBV5-8 and TRBJ2-1, the CDR3 gives the full variable domain: EAGVTQSPTHLIKTRGQQATLRCSPISGHTSVYWYQQALGLGLQFLLWYDEGEERNRGNFPPRFSGRQFPNYSSELNVNALELEDSALYLCASSLGQSYNEQFFGPGTRLTVL.

This chain connects TRBV5-4 to TRBJ2-1; D remains ambiguous. Germline CDR1 SGHNT, CDR2 YYREEE (reference sequence). With 0 bases removed from V and 0 bases from J, the gap between germline ends came to 10 bases. The CDR3 runs to 16 residues. The CDR3 spells CASSLGYQASYNEQFF. CDR3 DNA: TGTGCCAGCAGCTTGGGGTACCAGGCCTCCTACAATGAGCAGTTCTTC.

This clone was counted between two and nine times. The V call is TRBV9, the J call TRBJ2-3, with TRBD2 matching 7 bases. V lost 0 bases and J lost 2; bases outside the gene matches: 3. This CDR3 comprises 15 residues. In germline, CDR1 is SGDLS, CDR2 YYNGEE. Here the CDR3 reads CASSVESGTTDTQYF. Written as DNA, the CDR3 is TGTGCCAGCAGCGTAGAGAGCGGGACCACAGATACGCAGTATTTT.

J is TRBJ2-5 and V is TRBV5-1; 10 nucleotides agree with TRBD1. Germline V lookup: CDR1 SGHRS, CDR2 YFSETQ. The CDR3 totals 15 residues. Trimming removed 4 bases from V and 5 bases from J; junction bases left unmatched: 8. DNA of the CDR3: TGCGCCAGCAGCCCAGCGACAGGGGGCGCGGAGACCCAGTACTTC. Amino acids: CASSPATGGAETQYF. Full variable domain (missing parts from reference TRBV5-1 and TRBJ2-5): KAGVTQTPRYLIKTRGQQVTLSCSPISGHRSVSWYQQTPGQGLQFLFEYFSETQRNKGNFPGRFSGRQFSNSRSEMNVSTLELGDSALYLCASSPATGGAETQYFGPGTRLLVL.

This chain uses TRBV28 with TRBJ2-1; D possibly corresponds to TRBD2 (5 bases). In germline, CDR1 is MDHEN, CDR2 SYDVKM. V was cut by 4 bases and J by 4 bases, with 14 bases left in between. This CDR3 region has 15 residues. The CDR3 region is CASSSASSPYNEQFF. DNA of the CDR3: TGTGCCAGCAGTTCCGCTAGCAGCCCTTACAATGAGCAGTTCTTC.

This clone was detected only a few times. The gene calls are TRBV19 and TRBJ2-7, with D tentatively TRBD1 (6 bases). Trimming stripped 6 bases from V and 2 bases from J, with 11 bases between. The CDR3 is 13 residues long. Germline V gene data show CDR1 as LNHDA and CDR2 as SQIVND (reference sequence). For the CDR3, the DNA is TGTGCCAGTAGCACGACAGGAACCTACGAGCAGTACTTC. Translation: CASSTTGTYEQYF.

The CDR3 protein is CASRQGGYGYTF. For the CDR3, the DNA is TGTGCCAGCAGGCAGGGTGGCTATGGCTACACCTTC. The chain is built from TRBV6-5 and TRBJ1-2; TRBD1 is a possible D gene (5 bases). The CDR3 runs 12 residues. From germline, CDR1 is MNHEY and CDR2 SVGAGI. Deletions cut 6 bases from V and 4 bases from J, with 9 bases between.

Only a few counts were recorded for this clone. The chain employs TRBV27 and TRBJ2-1; 12 bases are a match to TRBD2. The junction had 6 bases not matched to a gene; V was cut back by 5 bases and J by 4 bases. CDR1 and CDR2 from the germline V gene are MNHEY and SMNVEV (reference sequence). CDR3 size: 16 residues. CDR3 sequence: CASSPGLAGNYNEQFF. CDR3 in DNA: TGTGCCAGCAGTCCAGGACTAGCGGGGAATTACAATGAGCAGTTCTTC.

A few counts support this clone. The chain carries TRBV30 and TRBJ2-6, with D possibly matching TRBD1 (6 bases). CDR3 length: 18 amino acids. The ends were cut back, 0 bases at V and 0 bases at J, with 15 bases in the middle. Germline CDR1 is GTSNPN and CDR2 is SVGIG (reference sequence). DNA of the CDR3: TGTGCCTGGAGTGTCACGCGGACAGTTACCTCTGGGGCCAACGTCCTGACTTTC. Its protein is CAWSVTRTVTSGANVLTF.

The V call is TRBV5-4, the J call TRBJ1-2; 11 positions agree with TRBD1. This CDR3 is 14 amino acids long. In germline, CDR1 is SGHNT, CDR2 YYREEE (reference sequence). V trimming: 4 bases; J trimming: 7 bases; junction bases outside the gene matches: 6. CDR3 sequence: CASSPDRGRIGYTF. CDR3 DNA: TGTGCCAGCAGCCCGGACAGGGGGCGCATTGGCTACACCTTC.

The chain joins TRBV7-2 to TRBJ1-1; possible D gene TRBD1, 6 bases. CDR3 length equals 14 residues. Germline lookup yields CDR1 SGHTA and CDR2 FQGNSA. Trimming took off 6 bases at V and 3 bases at J, with 14 bases between the two ends. In DNA form, the CDR3 reads TGTGCCAGCAGTTTAAACAGGGTGTACACTGAAGCTTTCTTT. This codes for CASSLNRVYTEAFF.

This clone was counted a single time. The chain links TRBV5-4 to TRBJ2-5, with TRBD1 identical over 9 bases. The CDR3 runs 16 residues. V was pared by 3 bases and J by 5 bases, with 11 bases of the junction left unmatched. CDR1 SGHNT and CDR2 YYREEE come from the germline V gene (reference sequence). The DNA for the CDR3 is TGTGCCAGCAGCTCACCAACGGGACAGGGAGGGGAGACCCAGTACTTC. Protein product: CASSSPTGQGGETQYF.

This clone was counted a few times. This rearrangement joins TRBV27 to TRBJ2-1, with TRBD2 identical over 7 bases. CDR3 size: 13 residues. Germline CDR1 reads MNHEY; CDR2 reads SMNVEV (reference sequence). The V gene end was trimmed by 3 bases and the J gene end by 9 bases; junction bases not matched to a gene: 5. The CDR3 DNA reads TGTGCCAGCAGTTTCGGGGGAGGGGTTGAGCAGTTCTTC. Its translation: CASSFGGGVEQFF.

This clone showed up just once. An end of the junction differs from the germline gene, which may be a read error. The chain employs TRBV18 and TRBJ1-1; D perhaps matches TRBD1 (6 bases). Germline lookup yields CDR1 KGHSH and CDR2 LQKENI. This CDR3 is built from 14 residues. As DNA, the CDR3 is TGTGCCAGCTCACCGCAGGGGCGGAACACTGAAGCTTTTTTT. Translation: CASSPQGRNTEAFF. Complete variable domain (other parts from reference TRBV18 and TRBJ1-1): NAGVMQNPRHLVRRRGQEARLRCSPMKGHSHVYWYRQLPEEGLKFMVYLQKENIIDESGMPKERFSAEFPKEGPSILRIQQVVRGDSAAYFCASSPQGRNTEAFFGQGTRLTVV.

A word on this clone: Other nucleotide sequences from this sample produce the same CDR3. This chain links TRBV11-2 with TRBJ2-7; the D gene is possibly TRBD2 (6 bases). V lost 0 bases to trimming and J lost 7 bases, with 7 bases between them. CDR3 length equals 12 residues. Germline V gives CDR1 SGHAT, CDR2 FQNNGV. The CDR3 reads CASSLDRGEQYF. CDR3 sequence (DNA): TGTGCCAGCAGCTTAGATCGGGGGGAGCAGTACTTC.

The chain combines TRBV7-2 with TRBJ2-5, with 11 bases identical to TRBD2. The V and J ends lost 5 bases and 5 bases, in that order; junction bases with no gene match: 7. Germline-derived CDR1 and CDR2 are SGHTA and FQGNSA. The CDR3 is 15 amino acids. The CDR3 DNA reads TGTGCCAGCAGCCAGCTAGCGGGAGGCGGGGAGACCCAGTACTTC. Protein: CASSQLAGGGETQYF.

A few counts support this clone. The chain links TRBV10-3 to TRBJ2-3, with D perhaps TRBD2 (6 bases). There are 13 residues in the CDR3. Germline CDR1 reads ENHRY; CDR2 reads SYGVKD. For the CDR3, the DNA is TGTGCTTTGAAGGAGGGCGACACAGATACGCAGTATTTT. This translates into CALKEGDTDTQYF.

The chain has TRBV10-3 and TRBJ2-2, with D possibly matching TRBD2 (5 bases). Per the germline V gene, CDR1 is ENHRY and CDR2 is SYGVKD. The length of the CDR3 is 15 residues. The germline V and J ends were trimmed by 10 bases and 5 bases, with 20 bases remaining between them. The CDR3 reads CATGDMSVGTGELFF. The CDR3 DNA reads TGTGCCACCGGGGATATGAGCGTAGGGACCGGGGAGCTGTTTTTT.

The chain couples TRBV7-8 to TRBJ1-2; 10 bases agree with TRBD1. The CDR3 spans 14 residues. V shed 1 base, J shed 4 bases, and the junction held 0 bases outside the gene matches. Germline-derived CDR1 and CDR2 are SGHVS and FQNEAQ. CDR3 in amino acids: CASSLGTGGYGYTF. The CDR3 coding sequence is TGTGCCAGCAGCTTAGGGACAGGGGGCTATGGCTACACCTTC.

The chain couples TRBV10-3 to TRBJ2-7; 12 bases are shared with TRBD1. The CDR3 spans 14 residues. V trimming: 6 bases; J trimming: 5 bases; junction bases outside the gene matches: 5. CDR1 is ENHRY and CDR2 is SYGVKD in the germline V gene. The CDR3 bases are TGTGCCATCAGGGCCGGGACAGGGGGCCACGAGCAGTACTTC. Amino acid sequence: CAIRAGTGGHEQYF.